Listed here are 28 T cell receptor beta chains from one sample, sequenced in a study of blood T cell repertoires in COVID-19. The repertoire was sequenced with immunoSEQ multiplex PCR; TCRdb's copy has only in-frame clones and lacks some. The data contain some 150,000 clones, about 86% of them singletons. The sequenced sample was peripheral blood. All receptors derive from a human donor with acute or convalescent COVID-19. The donor label of this sample is uncertain.

The V call is TRBV21-1, the J call TRBJ1-2. TRBV21-1 is reported as a pseudogene. The CDR3 runs to 18 residues. CDR3 sequence (DNA): TGTGCCAGCAGCAAACTCCCCTACATAAGGGGGAGGGCAAGTGGCTACACCTTC. It encodes CASSKLPYIRGRASGYTF.

This chain links TRBV2 with TRBJ2-7; D may be TRBD1 (6 bases). The V and J ends lost 8 bases and 6 bases respectively, with 29 bases between them. CDR1 is SNHLY and CDR2 is FYNNEI in the germline V gene. The CDR3 runs to 17 residues. CDR3 region: CASWERGDKLPSGEQYF. The CDR3 DNA follows: TGTGCCAGCTGGGAACGAGGGGACAAACTGCCCTCGGGCGAGCAGTACTTC.

This sequence joins TRBV12-3 or TRBV12-4 and TRBJ1-1; D perhaps matches TRBD1 (5 bases). The V end was cut by 3 bases, the J end by 6 bases, with 11 bases between. This CDR3 spans 13 amino acids. CDR3 nucleotide sequence: TGTGCCAGCAGTTTCGCGGGGGGAGCTGAAGCTTTCTTT. This encodes CASSFAGGAEAFF.

This clone came up once. The chain recombines TRBV30 with TRBJ1-1, with 9 bases fitting TRBD1. The length of the CDR3 is 13 residues. V was clipped by 0 bases and J by 6 bases; unmatched bases: 2. Per the germline V gene, CDR1 is GTSNPN and CDR2 is SVGIG (reference sequence). The CDR3, as DNA: TGTGCCTGGAGTGTAAGACAGGGGGCTGAAGCTTTCTTT. This codes for CAWSVRQGAEAFF.

The chain is built from TRBV28 and TRBJ1-4; 7 bases agree with TRBD1. This CDR3 spans 13 amino acids. Germline assignment: CDR1 MDHEN and CDR2 SYDVKM. The J segment lost 7 bases and the V segment lost 11 bases, leaving 10 bases of the junction unmatched. The DNA for the CDR3 is TGTGCCGGCTCGACAGGGCGGTCTGAAAAACTGTTTTTT. Protein: CAGSTGRSEKLFF.

This rearrangement joins TRBV6-2 or TRBV6-3 to TRBJ1-4; D is unresolved. The CDR3 has 17 residues. V lost 2 bases, J lost 0 bases, and 13 bases lay in between. The germline V gene encodes CDR1 MNHEY and CDR2 SVGEGT. The CDR3 nucleotides read TGTGCCAGCAGTTACCCGGCGGTATCTGCAACTAATGAAAAACTGTTTTTT. Its protein product is CASSYPAVSATNEKLFF.

CDR3 loop: CASSASSGAGTQYF. In DNA, the CDR3 is TGCGCCAGCAGCGCGTCTAGCGGAGCCGGGACCCAGTACTTC. The chain employs TRBV5-1 and TRBJ2-5, with 7 bases lining up with TRBD2. The CDR3 has 14 residues. CDR1 is SGHRS and CDR2 is YFSETQ in the germline V gene. J was trimmed by 7 bases and V by 4 bases; bases with no gene match: 10.

This chain links TRBV6-5 with TRBJ1-2; 11 bases align to TRBD1. Germline CDR1 and CDR2: MNHEY and SVGAGI. The CDR3 has 15 amino acids. V lost 6 bases, J lost 7 bases, and 10 bases stayed unmatched. DNA of the CDR3: TGTGCCAGCAGCTCCCCGGACAGGGGGCGGGTTGGCTACACCTTC. Its protein is CASSSPDRGRVGYTF.

In this sample, this clone turned up a few times. The CDR3 spells CASRRGLNTEAFF. The CDR3 region has the DNA TGTGCCAGCAGGCGGGGGCTGAACACTGAAGCTTTCTTT. This sequence joins TRBV2 and TRBJ1-1, with D perhaps TRBD1 (6 bases). The CDR3 has 13 residues. V lost 6 bases to trimming and J lost 0 bases, with 8 bases between them. CDR1 is SNHLY, CDR2 FYNNEI, per germline.

The genes are TRBV6-5 and TRBJ1-2; TRBD1 aligns across 8 bases. The CDR3 has 15 residues. With 6 bases clipped from V and 7 bases from J, the junction kept 13 bases outside the gene matches. Germline CDR1 and CDR2: MNHEY and SVGAGI. This chain's CDR3 is CASSHQTGEGSGYTF. The CDR3, as DNA: TGTGCCAGCAGCCACCAGACAGGGGAAGGGAGTGGCTACACCTTC.

The chain is built from TRBV5-4 and TRBJ2-7, with 9 bases lining up with TRBD1. The CDR3 sequence is 16 residues long. Germline-derived CDR1 and CDR2 are SGHNT and YYREEE (reference sequence). V was clipped by 4 bases and J by 4 bases; unmatched bases: 12. This CDR3 reads CASSVGQGSPLYEQYF. In DNA form, the CDR3 reads TGTGCCAGCAGCGTGGGACAGGGTTCCCCTCTTTACGAGCAGTACTTC. Drawing the rest from reference TRBV5-4 and TRBJ2-7, the complete variable domain is ETGVTQSPTHLIKTRGQQVTLRCSSQSGHNTVSWYQQALGQGPQFIFQYYREEENGRGNFPPRFSGLQFPNYSSELNVNALELDDSALYLCASSVGQGSPLYEQYFGPGTRLTVT.

J is TRBJ1-2 and V is TRBV9, with 8 bases aligning to TRBD1. CDR3 size: 14 residues. Germline V gene sequence: CDR1 SGDLS, CDR2 YYNGEE. The V segment lost 4 bases and the J segment 2 bases; nucleotides outside the gene matches: 4. CDR3 residues: CASSRQGTNYGYTF. In DNA, the CDR3 is TGTGCCAGCAGCCGACAGGGGACAAACTATGGCTACACCTTC.

The chain couples TRBV19 to TRBJ2-7; weak D call: TRBD2 (5 bases). CDR3 length: 14 amino acids. The V end lost 10 bases, the J end lost 4 bases, and 20 bases lay between the germline ends. From germline, CDR1 is LNHDA and CDR2 SQIVND (reference sequence). Written as DNA, the CDR3 is TGTGCCACCTCACCCCCCGGGGAGCGGTACGAGCAGTACTTC. This translates into CATSPPGERYEQYF. Supplemented by reference TRBV19 and TRBJ2-7, the full variable domain reads DGGITQSPKYLFRKEGQNVTLSCEQNLNHDAMYWYRQDPGQGLRLIYYSQIVNDFQKGDIAEGYSVSREKKESFPLTVTSAQKNPTAFYLCATSPPGERYEQYFGPGTRLTVT.

The V and J genes are TRBV5-4 and TRBJ2-1; TRBD1 matches 12 bases. The trim removed 5 bases at V and 2 bases at J, leaving 8 bases unmatched. Germline V lookup: CDR1 SGHNT, CDR2 YYREEE (reference sequence). The CDR3 extends over 17 amino acids. The CDR3 loop reads CASRSAGTGGAYNEQFF. The CDR3 nucleotides are TGTGCCAGCAGAAGTGCCGGGACAGGGGGCGCCTACAATGAGCAGTTCTTC.

The genes are TRBV13 and TRBJ2-1; 8 nucleotides line up with TRBD2. J lost 5 bases, V lost 5 bases, and 11 bases had no gene match. The CDR3 runs to 16 residues. Per the germline V gene, CDR1 is PRHDT and CDR2 is FYEKMQ (reference sequence). CDR3 loop: CASSPQVLAGDNEQFF. DNA for the CDR3: TGTGCCAGCAGCCCCCAGGTGCTAGCGGGCGACAATGAGCAGTTCTTC.

The genes are TRBV3-1 (or the pseudogene TRBV3-2) and TRBJ2-7; the match to TRBD2 covers 10 bases. The CDR3 has 17 amino acids. Looked up from germline, CDR1 is LGHDT and CDR2 is YNNKEL (reference sequence). With 1 base clipped from V and 6 bases from J, the junction kept 12 bases outside the gene matches. CDR3 nucleotide sequence: TGTGCCAGCAGCCAAGGGGTAGGCCTAGCGGGAGCAGGCGAGCAGTACTTC. This translates into CASSQGVGLAGAGEQYF.

This sequence joins TRBV6-5 and TRBJ1-3; D gene unclear. Germline CDR1 reads MNHEY; CDR2 reads SVGAGI. Trimming pared 0 bases from V and 0 bases from J, leaving 9 bases between. The CDR3 runs to 16 residues. CDR3 nucleotide sequence: TGTGCCAGCAGTTACTCGTACGGTAACTCTGGAAACACCATATATTTT. This translates into CASSYSYGNSGNTIYF.

The chain combines TRBV28 with TRBJ2-1, with TRBD1 identical over 7 bases. The CDR3 is made up of 11 amino acids. V was clipped by 5 bases and J by 11 bases; unmatched bases: 3. CDR1 and CDR2 (germline): MDHEN, SYDVKM. CDR3 bases: TGTGCCAGCAGTCTGACAGGGCAGCAGTTCTTC. It translates to CASSLTGQQFF.

Only one count was recorded for this clone. This chain joins TRBV11-2 and TRBJ2-3; D not resolved. Germline V gene data show CDR1 as SGHAT and CDR2 as FQNNGV. V was trimmed by 1 base and J by 0 bases, leaving 8 bases between them. The CDR3 is 15 residues long. The CDR3 nucleotides read TGTGCCAGCAGCTTAGCCCCCCTAAGCACAGATACGCAGTATTTT. It yields the protein CASSLAPLSTDTQYF.

This rearrangement joins TRBV3-1 (or the pseudogene TRBV3-2) to TRBJ2-5; D is unresolved. Per germline, CDR1 LGHDT and CDR2 YNNKEL (reference sequence). The CDR3 loop spans 14 amino acids. The V end lost 1 base, the J end lost 4 bases, and 10 bases lay between the germline ends. Written as DNA, the CDR3 is TGTGCCAGCAGCCAAGGTCCGGTTCCAGAGACCCAGTACTTC. Protein: CASSQGPVPETQYF.

This chain joins TRBV5-1 and TRBJ2-3; 9 bases align to TRBD1. The V gene's germline CDR1 is SGHRS and CDR2 YFSETQ. This CDR3 is 13 amino acids long. The V segment lost 5 bases and the J segment 9 bases; nucleotides outside the gene matches: 7. CDR3 nucleotide sequence: TGCGCCAGCAGACTGACAGGGGGAGGAACGCAGTATTTT. Amino acid sequence: CASRLTGGGTQYF.

The rearrangement links TRBV7-3 to TRBJ1-4; TRBD1 agrees at 7 bases. This CDR3 spans 15 amino acids. Trimming at V came to 5 bases and at J to 5 bases, leaving 8 bases not matched to a gene. The V gene's germline CDR1 is SGHTA and CDR2 FQGTGA. DNA of the CDR3: TGTGCCAGCAGCCTGACAGGGAGCGGGAATGAAAAACTGTTTTTT. Protein sequence: CASSLTGSGNEKLFF.

In regard to this clone: Other DNA sequences of this sample code for an identical CDR3. The chain uses TRBV7-3 and TRBJ2-3; 11 bases are shared with TRBD2. Looked up from germline, CDR1 is SGHTA and CDR2 is FQGTGA. J was trimmed by 2 bases and V by 3 bases; bases with no gene match: 1. This CDR3 comprises 15 residues. The CDR3 DNA reads as TGTGCCAGCAGCTTGACTAGCGGGGACACAGATACGCAGTATTTT. Its translation is CASSLTSGDTDTQYF.

This chain links TRBV28 with TRBJ1-1; TRBD1 is a possible D gene (5 bases). Trimming cost V 1 base and J 2 bases, with 14 bases left between them. There are 16 residues in the CDR3. Per the germline V gene, CDR1 is MDHEN and CDR2 is SYDVKM. The CDR3 DNA follows: TGTGCCAGCAGTTTATCCGCCCCGGGACTCAACACTGAAGCTTTCTTT. This gives the protein CASSLSAPGLNTEAFF. Full variable domain (rest looked up from reference TRBV28 and TRBJ1-1): DVKVTQSSRYLVKRTGEKVFLECVQDMDHENMFWYRQDPGLGLRLIYFSYDVKMKEKGDIPEGYSVSREKKERFSLILESASTNQTSMYLCASSLSAPGLNTEAFFGQGTRLTVV.

The genes are TRBV7-8 and TRBJ1-1; no clear D gene. CDR3 length equals 13 residues. CDR1 and CDR2 (germline): SGHVS, FQNEAQ. Trimming took off 5 bases at V and 7 bases at J, with 14 bases between the two ends. The CDR3 here is CASSRAGIIEAFF. Here the CDR3 DNA reads TGTGCCAGCAGCCGAGCCGGGATTATTGAAGCTTTCTTT. The full variable domain, rest sourced from reference TRBV7-8 and TRBJ1-1, is GAGVSQSPRYKVAKRGQDVALRCDPISGHVSLFWYQQALGQGPEFLTYFQNEAQLDKSGLPSDRFFAERPEGSVSTLKIQRTQQEDSAVYLCASSRAGIIEAFFGQGTRLTVV.

The V and J genes are TRBV19 and TRBJ2-3; 12 positions match TRBD1. J lost 6 bases, V lost 4 bases, and 8 bases had no gene match. CDR3 length equals 16 residues. Germline lookup yields CDR1 LNHDA and CDR2 SQIVND (reference sequence). The CDR3 region is CASSSYRDRGLDTQYF. The CDR3 DNA is TGTGCCAGTAGTAGCTACCGGGACAGGGGGCTTGATACGCAGTATTTT.

The chain carries TRBV5-1 and TRBJ1-6; 8 nucleotides match TRBD1. CDR3 length: 17 amino acids. Germline loops: CDR1 SGHRS, CDR2 YFSETQ. V dropped 4 bases and J dropped 2; count of bases not matched to a gene: 8. CDR3 in amino acids: CASSLATGEPYNSPLHF. The CDR3 bases are TGCGCCAGCAGCCTTGCGACAGGGGAGCCCTATAATTCACCCCTCCACTTT.

This chain joins TRBV5-1 and TRBJ1-1, with a tentative D call TRBD1 (5 bases). The germline CDR1 and CDR2 sequences are SGHRS and YFSETQ. This CDR3 spans 17 amino acids. The V and J ends lost 1 base and 4 bases respectively, with 20 bases between them. CDR3 coding DNA: TGCGCCAGCAGCTTGAGGAACCAGGGCCGATTGGGCACTGAAGCTTTCTTT. It translates to CASSLRNQGRLGTEAFF.